This T cell receptor (beta chain) was identified in a study of neurological immune-mediated disorders. General observations from the study: Patients with HTLV-1-associated myelopathy showed the most TCR clonal expansion. Those with multiple sclerosis showed the least, falling below healthy controls.

With 10-nucleotide random UMIs, 5'RACE was used to make the cDNA. In every sequencing run, more than 170 million TCR-beta sequences were generated from 15-18 subjects. One entry per CDR3 protein results from TCRdb running MiXCR on the 5' RACE reads. The data contain approximately 23,000 distinct CDR3 sequences, roughly 10% of them singletons. V gave up 1 base and J gave up 5 bases, with 7 bases separating them. The length of the CDR3 is 14 residues. Per the germline V gene, CDR1 is SGHRS and CDR2 is YFSETQ. The table lists this clonotype with many counts. The antigen remains unidentified. Libraries used 2 million unsorted PBMCs kept frozen in RNAlater.

Material for sequencing was PBMCs. The chain couples TRBV5-1 to TRBJ1-6, with D uncertain. The clonotype originates from a woman in her sixties or seventies with HTLV-1-associated myelopathy (HAM/TSP). The CDR3 spells CASSLRTDNSPLHF. CDR3 nucleotides: TGCGCCAGCAGCTTGCGGACGGATAATTCACCCCTCCACTTT.